The 18 T cell receptor beta chains given below trace back to one sample, sequenced in a study of T cell changes during pregnancy in multiple sclerosis. The protocol was immunoSEQ multiplex PCR, while the TCRdb copy is restricted to in-frame clones and leaves out a portion. In the table there are under 80,000 clones, around 90% of which are singletons. The specimen was peripheral blood, collected after pregnancy. The receptors shown here come from a female donor in good health, enrolled as a control in a pregnancy study.

On this clone itself: Sequence at one end of the junction differs from germline and may be a read error. The rearrangement uses TRBV7-7 and TRBJ2-5; 8 bases map to TRBD2. Per germline, CDR1 SSHAT and CDR2 FNYEAQ (reference sequence). The CDR3 extends over 13 amino acids. The DNA for the CDR3 is TGTGCTAGCAGCCCGGGACTAGTAGAGACCCAGTACTTC. Encoded protein: CASSPGLVETQYF.

The chain recombines TRBV5-1 with TRBJ2-6, with 9 bases aligning to TRBD1. V shed 0 bases, J shed 1 base, and the junction held 2 bases outside the gene matches. This CDR3 is 17 amino acids long. The V gene's germline CDR1 is SGHRS and CDR2 YFSETQ. Here the CDR3 reads CASSLEGTGSGANVLTF. For the CDR3, the DNA is TGCGCCAGCAGCTTGGAGGGGACAGGGTCTGGGGCCAACGTCCTGACTTTC.

The rearrangement joins TRBV18 to TRBJ1-2; weak D call: TRBD1 (5 bases). V was trimmed by 2 bases and J by 8 bases, leaving 12 bases between them. The CDR3 spans 13 residues. CDR1 and CDR2 (germline): KGHSH, LQKENI. The CDR3 DNA reads TGTGCCAGCTCACCAACAGGCCCGGAGGGCTACACCTTC. Its translation: CASSPTGPEGYTF. Full variable domain (rest looked up from reference TRBV18 and TRBJ1-2): NAGVMQNPRHLVRRRGQEARLRCSPMKGHSHVYWYRQLPEEGLKFMVYLQKENIIDESGMPKERFSAEFPKEGPSILRIQQVVRGDSAAYFCASSPTGPEGYTFGSGTRLTVV.

J is TRBJ2-5 and V is TRBV28; a possible D gene is TRBD2 (6 bases). Germline V gene lookup returns CDR1 MDHEN and CDR2 SYDVKM. Trimming left V 2 bases short and J 1 base short, with 8 bases between. The CDR3 is 14 residues long. CDR3 sequence reads: CASSLIAAQETQYF. CDR3 coding DNA: TGTGCCAGCAGTTTAATAGCGGCCCAAGAGACCCAGTACTTC.

The chain has TRBV7-6 and TRBJ2-5, with TRBD1 identical over 8 bases. This CDR3 has 15 amino acids. Trimming cost V 5 bases and J 5 bases; bases outside gene matches: 10. CDR1 is SGHVS, CDR2 FNYEAQ, per germline. This CDR3 reads CASSLERTGIETQYF. The CDR3 nucleotides read TGTGCCAGCAGCCTCGAGCGGACAGGGATCGAGACCCAGTACTTC.

The chain couples TRBV5-1 to TRBJ2-3; D gene ambiguous. The V gene lost 2 bases and the J gene lost 1 base, with 11 bases spanning the gap. CDR1 and CDR2 from the germline V gene are SGHRS and YFSETQ. CDR3 length equals 15 residues. In nucleotides, the CDR3 is TGCGCCAGCAGCTTCCTCTTGAGAGGCACAGATACGCAGTATTTT. Its translation: CASSFLLRGTDTQYF.

This rearrangement joins TRBV30 to TRBJ2-3; the match to TRBD1 covers 7 bases. V lost 2 bases to trimming and J lost 10 bases; unmatched junction nucleotides: 6. CDR1 and CDR2 from the germline V gene are GTSNPN and SVGIG (reference sequence). The CDR3 extends over 12 amino acids. For the CDR3, the DNA is TGTGCCTGGAGTCCAACAGGGGTTCCGCAGTATTTT. Protein sequence: CAWSPTGVPQYF.

This rearrangement joins TRBV5-1 to TRBJ2-1, with a possible D match to TRBD1 (5 bases). This CDR3 spans 14 amino acids. The germline V gene encodes CDR1 SGHRS and CDR2 YFSETQ. Between the trimmed V and J ends, which lost 1 base and 5 bases, there was a span of 10 bases. CDR3 residues: CASSLRQGDNEQFF. The CDR3 nucleotides read TGCGCCAGCAGCTTGCGTCAGGGCGACAATGAGCAGTTCTTC.

As DNA, the CDR3 is TGTGCCAGCAGTTCCCAGGGGGAGGGCTACACCTTC. Protein product: CASSSQGEGYTF. The genes are TRBV27 and TRBJ1-2, with 7 bases lining up with TRBD1. Trimming at V came to 4 bases and at J to 8 bases, leaving 4 bases not matched to a gene. The CDR3 has 12 residues. Germline CDR1 MNHEY, CDR2 SMNVEV (reference sequence).

The V gene is TRBV28, the J gene TRBJ1-2, with 8 bases lining up with TRBD1. Per the germline V gene, CDR1 is MDHEN and CDR2 is SYDVKM. The CDR3 runs 18 residues. Trimming at V came to 6 bases and at J to 1 base, leaving 16 bases not matched to a gene. The CDR3 is CASSPLLQGEALNYGYTF. The CDR3 bases are TGTGCCAGCAGCCCCCTCTTACAGGGGGAGGCCCTTAACTATGGCTACACCTTC.

The chain combines TRBV2 with TRBJ2-1; weak D call: TRBD2 (5 bases). Germline CDR1 SNHLY, CDR2 FYNNEI. Trimming took 4 bases from V and 9 from J, leaving 13 bases between them. This CDR3 is built from 13 residues. In DNA, the CDR3 is TGTGCCAGCAGTGGACTACAGATGAGTGAGCAGTTCTTC. Its protein is CASSGLQMSEQFF.

The gene calls are TRBV7-9 and TRBJ1-1; 7 bases fit TRBD1. Germline CDR1 is SEHNR and CDR2 is FQNEAQ (reference sequence). V shed 5 bases and J 1 base; nucleotides not matched to a gene: 10. CDR3 length: 16 residues. In nucleotides, the CDR3 is TGTGCCAGCAGCCTTGGACAGGTTAGTTGGAACACTGAAGCTTTCTTT. Translated, it gives CASSLGQVSWNTEAFF.

The rearrangement joins TRBV4-3 to TRBJ2-7; D is unresolved. Looked up from germline, CDR1 is LGHNA and CDR2 is YSLEER. V lost 4 bases and J 3 bases, leaving 10 bases between the germline ends. The CDR3 loop spans 13 amino acids. Written as DNA, the CDR3 is TGCGCCAGCAGCCGAGCTAATGGCTACGAGCAGTACTTC. The encoded protein is CASSRANGYEQYF.

This chain joins TRBV6-1 and TRBJ1-1, with D hard to call. This CDR3 is 15 amino acids long. V was shortened by 2 bases and J by 0 bases, with 10 bases between the two germline ends. From germline, CDR1 is MNHNS and CDR2 SASEGT. This CDR3 reads CASSERYGVNTEAFF. DNA for the CDR3: TGTGCCAGCAGTGAAAGGTACGGGGTGAACACTGAAGCTTTCTTT.

The chain links TRBV9 to TRBJ1-4; 7 bases agree with TRBD1. J gave up 5 bases and V 4 bases, and 8 bases lay outside the gene matches. The CDR3 extends over 15 amino acids. Germline values: CDR1 SGDLS, CDR2 YYNGEE. CDR3 protein: CASSTFGTANEKLFF. Written as DNA, the CDR3 is TGTGCCAGCAGCACATTCGGGACAGCAAATGAAAAACTGTTTTTT.

This chain joins TRBV28 and TRBJ1-1; D call uncertain. The CDR3 totals 13 residues. Trimming removed 7 bases from V and 0 bases from J, with 9 bases in between. Per germline, CDR1 MDHEN and CDR2 SYDVKM. The CDR3 sequence is CASIPGMNTEAFF. CDR3 DNA: TGTGCCAGCATACCCGGGATGAACACTGAAGCTTTCTTT. The variable domain in full, with the rest retrieved from reference TRBV28 and TRBJ1-1, is DVKVTQSSRYLVKRTGEKVFLECVQDMDHENMFWYRQDPGLGLRLIYFSYDVKMKEKGDIPEGYSVSREKKERFSLILESASTNQTSMYLCASIPGMNTEAFFGQGTRLTVV.

V is TRBV30 and J is TRBJ2-1; D is ambiguous. CDR3 size: 15 residues. Germline V gene data show CDR1 as GTSNPN and CDR2 as SVGIG (reference sequence). V lost 1 base to trimming and J lost 0 bases, with 10 bases between them. CDR3 nucleotides: TGTGCCTGGAGTGGACAACCCCCCTCCTACAATGAGCAGTTCTTC. Amino acids: CAWSGQPPSYNEQFF.

The chain has TRBV6-1 and TRBJ1-4; TRBD1 matches at 9 bases. Germline V gives CDR1 MNHNS, CDR2 SASEGT. This CDR3 has 15 amino acids. V gave up 4 bases and J gave up 7 bases; unmatched junction bases: 7. The CDR3 region has the DNA TGTGCCAGCAGTGGGGGGACAGGGAGAGGTGAAAAACTGTTTTTT. Protein: CASSGGTGRGEKLFF.